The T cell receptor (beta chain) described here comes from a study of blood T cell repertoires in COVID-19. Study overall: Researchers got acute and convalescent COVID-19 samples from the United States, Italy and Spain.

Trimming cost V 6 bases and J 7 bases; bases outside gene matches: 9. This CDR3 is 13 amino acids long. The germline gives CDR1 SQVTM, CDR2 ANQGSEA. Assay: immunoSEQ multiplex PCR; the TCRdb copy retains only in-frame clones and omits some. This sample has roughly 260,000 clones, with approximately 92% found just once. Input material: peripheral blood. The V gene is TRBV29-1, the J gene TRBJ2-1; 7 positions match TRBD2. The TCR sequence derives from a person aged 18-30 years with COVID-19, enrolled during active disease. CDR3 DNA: TGCAGCGTCAAGCGGGGCTTAAATAATGAGCAGTTCTTC. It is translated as CSVKRGLNNEQFF.